A selection of T cell receptor beta chains follows, all from one sample in a study of regulatory T cells in long-lasting Graves disease. TCRdb reprocessed the multiplex PCR reads with MiXCR, giving one entry per CDR3 protein. Seen here are under 250,000 distinct CDR3 sequences, just over 20% observed once, and the top ten hold about 15%. Sequenced material: peripheral blood mononuclear cells (PBMCs), taken at new diagnosis, from a patient treated with antithyroid drugs. These receptors were collected from a female donor with Graves disease. CDR3s include the opening cysteine and the closing phenylalanine or tryptophan. D genes are given only for firm matches.

D | J | V | CDR3
. | TRBJ1-6 | TRBV20-1 | CSASLWNSPLHF
. | TRBJ2-7 | TRBV5-1 | CASRERLDPEQYF
. | TRBJ2-2 | TRBV9 | CASSSPITGELFF
TRBD1 | TRBJ2-1 | TRBV2 | CASSGRTGVINEQFF
TRBD1 | TRBJ1-4 | TRBV6-1 | CASSEAHQGAWKKLFF
. | TRBJ2-1 | TRBV20-1 | CRPRAGEFEQFF
. | TRBJ1-3 | TRBV3-1 | CASKGSGNTIYF
. | TRBJ1-1 | TRBV12-3/TRBV12-4 | CASSLSNKNTEAFF
. | TRBJ2-5 | TRBV2 | CASLWASQETQYF
TRBD1 | TRBJ1-2 | TRBV12-3/TRBV12-4 | CASTFRGSGYTF
. | TRBJ1-1 | TRBV5-5 | CASSLSGIDTEAFF
TRBD1 | TRBJ2-1 | TRBV9 | CASSGDRDRGKGVGEQFF
TRBD1 | TRBJ1-5 | TRBV6-1 | CASSPRGQGSNQPQHF
TRBD2 | TRBJ2-2 | TRBV20-1 | CSASWTSGGVGGELFF
. | TRBJ2-4 | TRBV5-1 | CASSLVVSGTSPNIQYF
. | TRBJ2-1 | TRBV5-1 | CASSLDLPNEQFF
. | TRBJ1-5 | TRBV4-1 | CASSPDAWQPQHF
. | TRBJ1-5 | TRBV2 | CASSEQPSGNQPQHF
. | TRBJ1-5 | TRBV11-2 | CASSPQGNSNQPQHF
. | TRBJ1-4 | TRBV2 | CASDPGHGDEKLFF
. | TRBJ1-4 | TRBV7-8 | CASSPFPEGEEKLFF
. | TRBJ2-2 | TRBV28 | CASSVLAGELFF
TRBD2 | TRBJ2-3 | TRBV7-2 | CASSSGWTSGGDTQYF
. | TRBJ2-2 | TRBV7-3 | CASSLRSGELFF
TRBD2 | TRBJ2-1 | TRBV28 | CASSPGTSVGNEQFF
TRBD2 | TRBJ2-3 | TRBV7-2 | CASSLDLAGGPDTQYF
. | TRBJ1-2 | TRBV27 | CASSSYTGYGYGYTF
. | TRBJ2-5 | TRBV29-1 | CSVDSGFLETQYF
. | TRBJ2-3 | TRBV12-3/TRBV12-4 | CASSFLGYTDTQYF
. | TRBJ2-3 | TRBV5-1 | CASSYSGTRGDTQYF
. | TRBJ2-5 | TRBV6-2/TRBV6-3 | CASRPGQKATQYF
. | TRBJ2-7 | TRBV6-2/TRBV6-3 | CASSSRVLGEQYF
. | TRBJ2-3 | TRBV7-3 | CASSLGRRVSDTQYF
TRBD1 | TRBJ2-1 | TRBV7-9 | CASSIQLKDREFSQFF
. | TRBJ2-3 | TRBV29-1 | CSVDKGGTDTQYF
. | TRBJ2-7 | TRBV11-3 | CASSFGSGSTYEQYF
. | TRBJ1-6 | TRBV12-3/TRBV12-4 | CASSFRGRGNSPLHF
TRBD2 | TRBJ2-7 | TRBV2 | CASTLAELGYEQYF
. | TRBJ2-5 | TRBV12-3/TRBV12-4 | CASSPRTGRQETQYF
. | TRBJ1-5 | TRBV7-3 | CASSTAGDQPQHF
. | TRBJ2-4 | TRBV2 | CASSDTRENIQYF
. | TRBJ2-5 | TRBV7-9 | CASSLSRVKGWETQYF
TRBD1 | TRBJ1-1 | TRBV7-2 | CASSRDRVNTEAFF
. | TRBJ2-3 | TRBV4-3 | CASSQRLLNGGNTDTQYF
TRBD1 | . | TRBV2 | CASRQTPGGGETQYF
TRBD2 | TRBJ2-1 | TRBV20-1 | CSVAGENEQFF
. | TRBJ1-2 | TRBV6-2/TRBV6-3 | CASSYGRGSGYTF
. | TRBJ1-5 | TRBV6-2/TRBV6-3 | CASSEGVGNQPQHF
TRBD1 | TRBJ1-6 | TRBV5-1 | CASSLATGGSFGNSPLHF
TRBD1 | TRBJ1-1 | TRBV6-1 | CASSKSGGPNTEAFF
TRBD2 | TRBJ2-3 | TRBV20-1 | CSARDGSSGGAIDTQYF
. | TRBJ2-7 | TRBV5-1 | CASSWAGQTLYEQYF
. | TRBJ2-5 | TRBV7-9 | CASSLGQSQYF
. | TRBJ2-4 | TRBV14 | CASSQDRDSTNVQYF
TRBD2 | TRBJ2-1 | TRBV20-1 | CSARDRGTSGDPSYNEQFF